These 29 T cell receptor beta chains were sequenced from one sample in a study of blood T cell repertoires in COVID-19. Profiled with immunoSEQ multiplex PCR; TCRdb holds only in-frame clones, not every one. The sample consists of around 260,000 clones, around nine tenths of them appearing once. The specimen sequenced was peripheral blood. These receptors were taken from a man aged 25-45 years with acute or convalescent COVID-19.

A remark on this clone: This CDR3 is also generated by other DNA sequences in the sample. This chain links TRBV19 with TRBJ2-5; tentatively, D is TRBD1 (7 bases). Germline V gives CDR1 LNHDA, CDR2 SQIVND (reference sequence). Trimming removed 7 bases from V and 4 bases from J, with 16 bases in between. This CDR3 comprises 14 residues. As DNA, the CDR3 is TGTGCCAGTACCCCAAGGGGGCGGGGAGAGACCCAGTACTTC. This encodes CASTPRGRGETQYF.

The chain combines TRBV7-2 with TRBJ1-5, with 7 bases identical to TRBD1. CDR3 length equals 15 residues. Germline V gives CDR1 SGHTA, CDR2 FQGNSA. Trimming removed 2 bases from V and 1 base from J; junction bases left unmatched: 2. Here the CDR3 reads CASSLRQGSNQPQHF. CDR3 coding DNA: TGTGCCAGCAGCTTACGACAGGGCAGCAATCAGCCCCAGCATTTT.

The sample holds a few counts of this clone. The rearrangement uses TRBV7-6 and TRBJ1-6; D gene uncertain. The CDR3 is 15 amino acids. Germline V gene data show CDR1 as SGHVS and CDR2 as FNYEAQ. Trimming cost V 1 base and J 8 bases, with 12 bases left between them. The CDR3 nucleotides read TGTGCCAGCAGCTTAGACATTCGGGGAGATTCACCCCTCCACTTT. It translates to CASSLDIRGDSPLHF.

This clone was counted a single time. The chain employs TRBV7-9 and TRBJ2-3; D is uncertain. Germline CDR1 and CDR2: SEHNR and FQNEAQ (reference sequence). Trimming removed 4 bases at V and 0 bases at J, with 11 bases between. The CDR3 consists of 15 residues. CDR3 DNA sequence: TGTGCCAGCAGCTCTCTCACCACTAGCACAGATACGCAGTATTTT. As protein: CASSSLTTSTDTQYF.

V gene TRBV28 combines with J gene TRBJ1-1, with D tentatively TRBD1 (5 bases). Per germline, CDR1 MDHEN and CDR2 SYDVKM. With 3 bases removed from V and 0 bases from J, the gap between germline ends came to 11 bases. There are 15 residues in the CDR3. The CDR3 nucleotides read TGTGCCAGCAGTTTTTTCGGGGGGATGAACACTGAAGCTTTCTTT. Translating it yields CASSFFGGMNTEAFF.

This clone was seen once. The J gene is TRBJ1-5, the V gene TRBV10-2; TRBD1 matches at 8 bases. The V gene end was trimmed by 7 bases and the J gene end by 6 bases; junction bases not matched to a gene: 8. CDR1 and CDR2 from the germline V gene are WSHSY and SAAADI. The CDR3 consists of 14 residues. The CDR3 DNA reads as TGCGCCAGCAACGGACAGGGATGGGGTCAGCCCCAGCATTTT. It specifies CASNGQGWGQPQHF.

The sample holds one count of this clone. This rearrangement joins TRBV5-4 to TRBJ2-1, with TRBD2 identical over 12 bases. Germline assignment: CDR1 SGHNT and CDR2 YYREEE (reference sequence). CDR3 length: 15 amino acids. V gave up 10 bases and J gave up 8 bases; unmatched junction bases: 13. The CDR3 spells CACLAGGPGRHEQFF. CDR3 DNA sequence: TGTGCCTGCCTAGCGGGGGGGCCAGGTCGTCATGAGCAGTTCTTC.

The rearrangement uses TRBV9 and TRBJ1-3, with D perhaps TRBD1 (6 bases). Germline assignment: CDR1 SGDLS and CDR2 YYNGEE. The length of the CDR3 is 17 residues. V dropped 2 bases and J dropped 0 bases, with 15 bases sitting between them. The CDR3 bases are TGTGCCAGCAGCGTGGGGGCCCCGAAGAGCTCTGGAAACACCATATATTTT. Residues: CASSVGAPKSSGNTIYF.

The V and J genes are TRBV24-1 and TRBJ1-2; D is unclear. Trimming took off 5 bases at V and 4 bases at J, with 4 bases between the two ends. Looked up from germline, CDR1 is KGHDR and CDR2 is SFDVKD. The CDR3 spans 11 residues. CDR3 in amino acids: CATSAGYGYTF. CDR3 nucleotides: TGTGCCACCAGTGCCGGCTATGGCTACACCTTC.

This chain connects TRBV14 to TRBJ2-3; 7 bases match TRBD2. The CDR3 contains 15 residues. V lost 1 base and J lost 2; bases outside the gene matches: 3. Germline V lookup: CDR1 SGHDN, CDR2 FVKESK. As DNA, the CDR3 is TGTGCCAGCAGCCAAGTCGGGGGGATCACAGATACGCAGTATTTT. As protein: CASSQVGGITDTQYF.

V is TRBV13 and J is TRBJ2-1; TRBD2 might be the D (6 bases). V dropped 0 bases and J dropped 5 bases, with 17 bases sitting between them. CDR1 is PRHDT, CDR2 FYEKMQ, per germline (reference sequence). The CDR3 is made up of 17 amino acids. CDR3 loop: CASSLGWIGSTHNEQFF. The CDR3 coding sequence is TGTGCCAGCAGCTTAGGCTGGATCGGGAGTACCCACAATGAGCAGTTCTTC.

V and J are TRBV2 and TRBJ2-3, with TRBD2 identical over 12 bases. The trim removed 8 bases at V and 2 bases at J, leaving 2 bases unmatched. There are 14 residues in the CDR3. Germline V lookup: CDR1 SNHLY, CDR2 FYNNEI. CDR3 in DNA: TGTGCCAGCCTAGCGGGGGGGTACACAGATACGCAGTATTTT. It codes for CASLAGGYTDTQYF.

The CDR3, as DNA: TGTGCCAGCAGTATTACAGGGGCGGGCAATGAGCAGTTCTTC. The encoded protein is CASSITGAGNEQFF. The chain is built from TRBV5-4 and TRBJ2-1; 7 nucleotides line up with TRBD1. The length of the CDR3 is 14 residues. J gave up 6 bases and V 5 bases, and 8 bases lay outside the gene matches. The germline gives CDR1 SGHNT, CDR2 YYREEE (reference sequence).

V gene TRBV7-6 combines with J gene TRBJ2-3, with 12 bases identical to TRBD2. This CDR3 spans 17 amino acids. The trim removed 3 bases at V and 2 bases at J, leaving 6 bases unmatched. Germline V gene lookup returns CDR1 SGHVS and CDR2 FNYEAQ. The CDR3: CASSFPTSGGSTDTQYF. CDR3 in DNA: TGTGCCAGCAGCTTTCCGACTAGCGGGGGATCCACAGATACGCAGTATTTT.

The chain carries TRBV6-4 and TRBJ2-2; 11 bases map to TRBD2. Germline loops: CDR1 MRHNA, CDR2 SNTAGT. With V trimmed by 2 bases and J by 6 bases, 20 bases remained unmatched. CDR3 length equals 21 residues. CDR3 in amino acids: CASSDTHTGILAGGSPGELFF. DNA of the CDR3: TGTGCCAGCAGTGACACACACACAGGGATATTAGCGGGAGGGAGTCCCGGGGAGCTGTTTTTT.

The rearrangement joins TRBV6-6 to TRBJ2-3; D may be TRBD1 (6 bases). The CDR3 is 15 amino acids. V was shortened by 1 base and J by 1 base, with 9 bases between the two germline ends. Germline V lookup: CDR1 MNHNY, CDR2 SVGAGI (reference sequence). This CDR3 is CASSYYSGGTDTQYF. CDR3 sequence (DNA): TGTGCCAGCAGTTACTATTCAGGGGGCACAGATACGCAGTATTTT.

The rearrangement joins TRBV5-5 to TRBJ2-7; the match to TRBD1 covers 7 bases. The CDR3 spans 16 residues. The V gene end was trimmed by 4 bases and the J gene end by 3 bases; junction bases not matched to a gene: 13. The germline V gene encodes CDR1 SGHKS and CDR2 YYEKEE (reference sequence). The CDR3 DNA reads TGTGCCAGCAGCATTATCGGGACAGCAATCAGCTACGAGCAGTACTTC. Amino acid sequence: CASSIIGTAISYEQYF.

The CDR3 here is CATSRTGQGLNTQYF. As DNA, the CDR3 is TGTGCCACCAGTCGGACGGGACAGGGACTGAATACGCAGTATTTT. The chain is built from TRBV24-1 and TRBJ2-3; TRBD1 aligns across 9 bases. CDR3 length: 15 amino acids. Germline V gene sequence: CDR1 KGHDR, CDR2 SFDVKD. V was clipped by 6 bases and J by 7 bases; unmatched bases: 10.

This chain links TRBV6-5 with TRBJ2-7; D may be TRBD2 (5 bases). The germline V gene encodes CDR1 MNHEY and CDR2 SVGAGI. This CDR3 region has 14 residues. V was pared by 0 bases and J by 4 bases, with 10 bases between. The CDR3 sequence is CASSYSSSLYEQYF. The CDR3 nucleotides are TGTGCCAGCAGTTACTCGTCTAGCCTATACGAGCAGTACTTC.

This chain joins TRBV6-6 and TRBJ2-1; D possibly corresponds to TRBD2 (5 bases). Trimming stripped 2 bases from V and 7 bases from J, with 15 bases between. Germline values: CDR1 MNHNY, CDR2 SVGAGI (reference sequence). This CDR3 comprises 15 residues. CDR3 sequence reads: CASSYRRAGLNEQFF. CDR3 DNA: TGTGCCAGCAGTTACCGCCGGGCGGGTTTGAATGAGCAGTTCTTC.

The chain combines TRBV29-1 with TRBJ1-1; no clear D. Germline CDR1 SQVTM, CDR2 ANQGSEA. The ends were cut back, 5 bases at V and 2 bases at J, with 12 bases in the middle. This CDR3 contains 13 residues. The CDR3 region is CSVRAARNTEAFF. CDR3 nucleotides: TGCAGCGTTCGTGCGGCCCGTAACACTGAAGCTTTCTTT.

The rearrangement joins TRBV27 to TRBJ2-1; perhaps TRBD2 as D (6 bases). Germline CDR1 reads MNHEY; CDR2 reads SMNVEV (reference sequence). This CDR3 spans 16 amino acids. V was cut by 5 bases and J by 1 base, with 15 bases left in between. CDR3 sequence reads: CASSMRRGRSYNEQFF. CDR3 nucleotide sequence: TGTGCCAGCAGTATGCGGAGGGGTAGGTCCTACAATGAGCAGTTCTTC.

The chain uses TRBV4-1 and TRBJ2-1; 7 nucleotides match TRBD2. The CDR3 runs 17 residues. The trim removed 3 bases at V and 4 bases at J, leaving 12 bases unmatched. Germline-derived CDR1 and CDR2 are MGHRA and YSYEKL. The CDR3 reads CASSHRSEWREYNEQFF. The CDR3 DNA sequence: TGCGCCAGCAGCCACCGGTCTGAGTGGCGGGAGTACAATGAGCAGTTCTTC.

This chain joins TRBV4-2 and TRBJ1-2; tentatively, D is TRBD1 (5 bases). The germline V gene has CDR1 LGHNA and CDR2 YNFKEQ. The germline V and J ends were trimmed by 0 bases and 3 bases, with 8 bases remaining between them. There are 14 residues in the CDR3. CDR3 bases: TGTGCCAGCAGCCAAGAATCAGGGTACTATGGCTACACCTTC. It specifies CASSQESGYYGYTF.

The J gene is TRBJ2-5, the V gene TRBV30, with D tentatively TRBD1 (6 bases). Germline V gene data show CDR1 as GTSNPN and CDR2 as SVGIG (reference sequence). The CDR3 consists of 11 residues. Trimming removed 8 bases from V and 2 bases from J, with 9 bases in between. This chain's CDR3 is CAHQGQETQYF. CDR3 nucleotides: TGTGCCCACCAGGGGCAAGAGACCCAGTACTTC.

The chain joins TRBV11-2 to TRBJ2-7; 11 positions agree with TRBD2. V was clipped by 4 bases and J by 10 bases; unmatched bases: 6. Per the germline V gene, CDR1 is SGHAT and CDR2 is FQNNGV. The CDR3 contains 13 residues. CDR3 in amino acids: CASSYTSGRPQYF. CDR3 bases: TGTGCCAGCAGCTATACTAGCGGGAGACCCCAGTACTTC.

The V call is TRBV5-1, the J call TRBJ2-2; TRBD2 aligns across 11 bases. V lost 4 bases and J lost 0; bases outside the gene matches: 8. Germline CDR1 reads SGHRS; CDR2 reads YFSETQ. There are 18 residues in the CDR3. Here the CDR3 reads CASSPTMTSGANTGELFF. DNA of the CDR3: TGCGCCAGCAGCCCCACAATGACTAGCGGGGCGAACACCGGGGAGCTGTTTTTT.

The J gene is TRBJ2-7, the V gene TRBV28; 7 bases are a match to TRBD2. The CDR3 covers 13 residues. J lost 2 bases, V lost 7 bases, and 5 bases had no gene match. Germline CDR1 and CDR2: MDHEN and SYDVKM. CDR3 protein: CASIQSGTYEQYF. The CDR3 bases are TGTGCCAGCATCCAAAGCGGGACCTACGAGCAGTACTTC.

The chain uses TRBV19 and TRBJ1-3; D is unclear. V shed 7 bases and J shed 0 bases, with 13 bases lying between them. Germline lookup yields CDR1 LNHDA and CDR2 SQIVND (reference sequence). The CDR3 has 15 residues. The CDR3 spells CASTLTEISGNTIYF. The CDR3 region has the DNA TGTGCCAGTACCCTCACCGAGATCTCTGGAAACACCATATATTTT.